Listed below are T cell receptor beta chains from one sample, sequenced in a study of blood T cell repertoires in COVID-19. Profiling relied on immunoSEQ multiplex PCR, and the TCRdb table lists in-frame clones only, not all of them. The table lists some 200,000 clones, roughly 80% of them singletons. Sequencing was done on a sample of PBMCs or T cells enriched from blood (not recorded which). The receptor set was obtained from a woman aged 45 to 65 who had recovered from COVID-19. Each CDR3 is given with its conserved first and last residue. Fields, in order: V gene, clone size, D gene, J gene, CDR3 protein, CDR3 DNA. D genes are given only for firm matches. The listing skips clone size in some rows; elsewhere it reads once, few, many or a size class.

>TRBV7-9|few|NA|TRBJ1-5
CASSLGGGQPQHF
TGTGCCAGCAGCTTAGGTGGAGGTCAGCCCCAGCATTTT
>TRBV7-2|NA|TRBD1|TRBJ2-5
CASSLVRGQRQEYF
TGTGCCAGCAGCTTAGTAAGGGGGCAGAGACAAGAGTACTTC
>TRBV4-1|NA|TRBD2|TRBJ2-1
CASSQDQTSGRYYEQFF
TGCGCCAGCAGCCAAGATCAAACCAGCGGGAGGTATTATGAGCAGTTCTTC
>TRBV5-4|NA|NA|TRBJ2-7
CASSLGGRSSYEQYF
TGTGCCAGCAGCCTAGGGGGACGGAGCTCCTACGAGCAGTACTTC
>TRBV24-1|NA|TRBD1|TRBJ1-2
CATSGGQGYGYTF
TGTGCCACCAGTGGGGGACAGGGGTATGGCTACACCTTC
>TRBV24-1|few|TRBD2|TRBJ2-2
CATSDLGTSGRNTGELFF
TGTGCCACCAGTGATCTCGGGACTAGCGGAAGAAACACCGGGGAGCTGTTTTTT
>TRBV4-1|NA|NA|TRBJ2-3
CASSPRTGGGATDTQYF
TGCGCCAGCAGCCCAAGAACAGGTGGGGGCGCGACAGATACGCAGTATTTT
>TRBV27|NA|TRBD2|TRBJ2-7
CASSAGGYEQYF
TGTGCCAGCAGTGCGGGGGGCTACGAGCAGTACTTC
>TRBV29-1|NA|TRBD2|TRBJ2-1
CSVGTSGINEQFF
TGCAGCGTTGGGACTAGCGGTATCAATGAGCAGTTCTTC
>TRBV14|NA|NA|TRBJ2-1
CASSRASGAGSYNEQFF
TGTGCCAGCAGCCGCGCCTCGGGCGCGGGCTCCTACAATGAGCAGTTCTTC
>TRBV28|once|TRBD1|TRBJ2-7
CASSTGGQEIF
TGTGCCAGCAGCACTGGGGGACAGGAGATTTTC
>TRBV7-9|NA|TRBD2|TRBJ2-7
CASQGGTSPYEQYF
TGTGCCAGCCAAGGCGGGACTAGTCCCTACGAGCAGTACTTC
>TRBV9|NA|NA|TRBJ1-4
CASGPTTNEKLFF
TGTGCCAGCGGGCCGACAACTAATGAAAAACTGTTTTTT
>TRBV9|NA|NA|TRBJ1-3
CASSVDQGSAGNTIYF
TGTGCCAGCAGCGTAGATCAGGGTTCGGCTGGAAACACCATATATTTT
>TRBV3-1/TRBV3-2|NA|NA|TRBJ2-7
CASSQESRVAETYEQYF
TGTGCCAGCAGCCAAGAAAGTCGTGTAGCGGAAACCTACGAGCAGTACTTC
>TRBV30|NA|NA|TRBJ1-4
CAWSAQTGLGEKLFF
TGTGCCTGGAGTGCCCAAACAGGGTTAGGTGAAAAACTGTTTTTT
>TRBV27|once|TRBD1|TRBJ2-2
CASSLSPPTGRNTGELFF
TGTGCCAGCAGTTTAAGCCCCCCGACAGGGCGGAACACCGGGGAGCTGTTTTTT
>TRBV4-3|NA|NA|TRBJ1-1
CASSQEWQGGTEAFF
TGCGCCAGCAGCCAAGAATGGCAGGGTGGCACTGAAGCTTTCTTT
>TRBV19|few|NA|TRBJ2-3
CASSSSSRGTDTQYF
TGTGCCAGTAGTTCGTCCTCCAGGGGCACAGATACGCAGTATTTT
>TRBV28|NA|NA|TRBJ1-1
CASSLAGGRAFF
TGTGCCAGCAGTTTGGCGGGGGGAAGAGCTTTCTTT
>TRBV27|NA|TRBD1|TRBJ2-1
CASRSWAGGMDEQFF
TGTGCCAGCAGGAGCTGGGCAGGGGGCATGGATGAGCAGTTCTTC
>TRBV27|NA|NA|TRBJ1-5
CASSFFGTQNQPQHF
TGTGCCAGCAGTTTTTTCGGGACACAAAATCAGCCCCAGCATTTT
>TRBV5-6|few|TRBD2|TRBJ2-2
CASSLLAGDARELFF
TGTGCCAGCAGCCTACTAGCGGGAGACGCCCGGGAGCTGTTTTTT
>TRBV15|NA|NA|TRBJ2-2
CATSRDPPGMTGELFF
TGTGCCACCAGCAGAGATCCCCCAGGTATGACCGGGGAGCTGTTTTTT
>TRBV5-1|few|NA|TRBJ2-5
CASRGAGYGSETQYF
TGCGCCAGCAGAGGCGCGGGCTACGGTTCGGAGACCCAGTACTTC